Below, 5 T cell receptor beta chains from the same sample are listed, as sequenced in a study of T cell responses to AZD1222 COVID-19 vaccine. Produced via immunoSEQ multiplex PCR; TCRdb's table is partial and in-frame only. The table lists roughly 160,000 clones, around 85% of them singletons. Sequences were derived from peripheral blood, sampled 28 days after the second AZD1222 dose. The receptor set was obtained from an adult who received the AZD1222 COVID-19 vaccine.

The V call is TRBV10-2, the J call TRBJ1-1, with TRBD1 matching 11 bases. After removal of 4 bases from V and 4 bases from J, the junction contained 5 bases not matched to a gene. The CDR3 has 15 residues. The germline V gene encodes CDR1 WSHSY and CDR2 SAAADI. Here the CDR3 reads CASSVTGTGGTEAFF. The DNA for the CDR3 is TGCGCCAGCAGTGTTACCGGGACAGGGGGCACTGAAGCTTTCTTT.

The V and J genes are TRBV11-2 and TRBJ1-2; possibly TRBD1 for D (5 bases). The germline CDR1 and CDR2 sequences are SGHAT and FQNNGV. Trimming took off 5 bases at V and 4 bases at J, with 17 bases between the two ends. There are 15 residues in the CDR3. The CDR3 is CASSPGILGSYGYTF. Here the CDR3 DNA reads TGTGCCAGCAGCCCAGGGATCCTCGGCAGCTATGGCTACACCTTC.

V usage is TRBV15 and J usage is TRBJ1-1; D might be TRBD1 (6 bases). The CDR3 consists of 14 residues. Trimming took off 0 bases at V and 5 bases at J, with 10 bases between the two ends. Germline lookup yields CDR1 LNHNV and CDR2 YYDKDF (reference sequence). The CDR3 spells CATSRDQGRTEAFF. The CDR3 DNA is TGTGCCACCAGCAGAGATCAGGGGCGAACTGAAGCTTTCTTT.

The sample holds a few counts of this clone. The chain has TRBV10-2 and TRBJ2-5; D remains ambiguous. This CDR3 contains 13 residues. The V and J ends lost 2 bases and 2 bases respectively, with 6 bases between them. Germline CDR1 and CDR2: WSHSY and SAAADI. The CDR3 DNA follows: TGCGCCAGCAGTGAGAGACTGCAAGAGACCCAGTACTTC. Residues: CASSERLQETQYF.

The chain is built from TRBV11-3 and TRBJ2-7; tentative D call: TRBD1 (5 bases). Trimming removed 1 base from V and 5 bases from J, with 9 bases in between. The germline V gene encodes CDR1 SGHNT and CDR2 YENEEA. This CDR3 region has 13 residues. CDR3 DNA: TGTGCCAGCAGCTTAGTCAGGGCCCACGAGCAGTACTTC. This gives the protein CASSLVRAHEQYF.